The rows below give T cell receptor beta chains drawn from one sample of a study of blood T cell repertoires in COVID-19. The repertoire was sequenced with immunoSEQ multiplex PCR; TCRdb's copy has only in-frame clones and lacks some. Altogether tens of thousands of clones are present, roughly 82% being singletons, with the ten largest covering about 12%. The sequenced sample was peripheral blood. The receptors were gathered from an elderly man with acute or convalescent COVID-19. The CDR3 runs from the conserved cysteine through the conserved F or W. A D gene is named only where the DNA matches it firmly. The size entry is marked missing in some rows and otherwise reads once, few, many or a size class.

v_gene	d_gene	j_gene	abundance	CDR3nt	CDR3aa
TRBV6-5	TRBD1	TRBJ1-4	NA	TGTGCCAGCGAATCTGGACAGGGGGACGAAAAACTGTTTTTT	CASESGQGDEKLFF
TRBV7-9	TRBD1	TRBJ1-2	NA	TGTGCCAGCAGCCCTATTGCCGGGACAGGGGATCAGCACTATGGCTACACCTTC	CASSPIAGTGDQHYGYTF
TRBV5-6	TRBD1	TRBJ2-7	NA	TGTGCCAGCAGCTTGGCCGGGACAGGGGTGCAGTACTTC	CASSLAGTGVQYF
TRBV11-3	TRBD2	TRBJ2-3	NA	TGTGCCAGCAGCTTAGTGGCGGGGGGGCGGACAGATACGCAGTATTTT	CASSLVAGGRTDTQYF
TRBV29-1	TRBD1	TRBJ1-3	NA	TGCAGCGTTGGTCGGGACAGTGCTGGAAACACCATATATTTT	CSVGRDSAGNTIYF
TRBV7-8	NA	TRBJ2-1	once	TGTGCCAGCAGCTTAGCCTGGAGGTCCAGGGGCTATGAGCAGTTCTTC	CASSLAWRSRGYEQFF
TRBV4-1	TRBD2	TRBJ2-7	NA	TGCGCCAGCAGCCAAGCGGCTAGGACTAGCGGGGGGGCTCTCAACTACGAGCAGTACTTC	CASSQAARTSGGALNYEQYF
TRBV3-1/TRBV3-2	NA	TRBJ1-2	NA	TGTGCCAGCAGCTTGGGGGCGGGTACTAACTATGGCTACACCTTC	CASSLGAGTNYGYTF
TRBV5-1	NA	TRBJ2-7	NA	TGCGCCAGCAGCTTGGAGGCGGACTACGAGCAGTACTTC	CASSLEADYEQYF
TRBV15	TRBD1	TRBJ2-1	NA	TGTGCCACCAGAAGAATTCCGGGACAGGGGGCCAATGAGCAGTTCTTC	CATRRIPGQGANEQFF
TRBV5-6	NA	TRBJ1-6	NA	TGTGCCAGCAGCTTGGAAGCTAATTCACCCCTCCACTTT	CASSLEANSPLHF
TRBV3-1/TRBV3-2	NA	TRBJ2-5	few	TGTGCCAGCAGGGCTGCCCCCGAGGTGGGAGAGACCCAGTACTTC	CASRAAPEVGETQYF
TRBV6-5	NA	TRBJ1-2	NA	TGTGCCAGCAGCGGAGGCGGGGTCTATGGCTACACCTTC	CASSGGGVYGYTF
TRBV6-1	NA	TRBJ2-3	NA	TGTGCCAGCAGTAACGGGGGTCCAGATACGCAGTATTTT	CASSNGGPDTQYF
TRBV10-3	NA	TRBJ1-1	NA	TGTGCCATCAGTGACCCCAGGGCCGGTTCGGGCACTGAAGCTTTCTTT	CAISDPRAGSGTEAFF
TRBV7-9	NA	TRBJ1-3	few	TGTGCCAGCAGTTTTACCAGGGGCTCTGGAAACACCATATATTTT	CASSFTRGSGNTIYF
TRBV3-1/TRBV3-2	TRBD2	TRBJ2-2	once	TGTGCCAGCAGCCGGGGCACTAGCGGGTCGCGCGAGCTGTTTTTT	CASSRGTSGSRELFF
TRBV6-5	NA	TRBJ1-6	NA	TGTGCCAGCAGTTTCTCGACAAGCGGTAATTCACCCCTCCACTTT	CASSFSTSGNSPLHF
TRBV23-1	TRBD1	TRBJ1-3	NA	TGCGCCAGCAGTCAATTGGTGACAGGGCTAATTGGAAACACCATATATTTT	CASSQLVTGLIGNTIYF
TRBV4-1	NA	TRBJ2-2	NA	TGCGCCAGCACAGCGACGAACACCGGGGAGCTGTTTTTT	CASTATNTGELFF
TRBV19	NA	TRBJ2-5	once	TGTGCCAGTAGCCCACATTACCAAGAGACCCAGTACTTC	CASSPHYQETQYF
TRBV5-1	TRBD2	TRBJ2-1	NA	TGCGCCAGCACCGTCTGGACTAGCGGGGGTACTGAGCAGTTCTTC	CASTVWTSGGTEQFF
TRBV5-4	TRBD1	TRBJ1-2	once	TGTGCCAGCAGTCCACGGACAGGGACTAACTATGGCTACACCTTC	CASSPRTGTNYGYTF
TRBV30	NA	TRBJ2-7	NA	TGTGCCTGGACCTCCTTTGGTCCCAACGGGGAGCAGTACTTC	CAWTSFGPNGEQYF
TRBV3-1/TRBV3-2	NA	TRBJ1-4	NA	TGTGCCAGCGGCGCCCGAGCAACCCGGGGGGAAAAACTGTTTTTT	CASGARATRGEKLFF
TRBV7-2	NA	TRBJ2-3	NA	TGTGCCAGCAGCTTAGCATCTCGACTAGGTATAACAGATACGCAGTATTTT	CASSLASRLGITDTQYF
TRBV4-1	NA	TRBJ1-1	NA	TGCGCCAGCAGCCAAGACACGGAGGTGACTTTCACTGAAGCTTTCTTT	CASSQDTEVTFTEAFF
TRBV3-1/TRBV3-2	NA	TRBJ1-1	NA	TGTGCCAGCAGCCACTCAGGGAACACTGAAGCTTTCTTT	CASSHSGNTEAFF
TRBV5-1	TRBD2	TRBJ2-1	NA	TGCGCCAGCTATACGGGGGGGCCGCAGGATGAGCAGTTCTTC	CASYTGGPQDEQFF
TRBV3-1/TRBV3-2	NA	TRBJ1-2	NA	TGTGCCAGCAGCCAAGATCCAGGACATGACTACACCTTC	CASSQDPGHDYTF
TRBV4-1	TRBD2	TRBJ2-5	NA	TGCGCCAGCAGCCAATGGGGGACTAGCGACCAAGAGACCCAGTACTTC	CASSQWGTSDQETQYF
TRBV5-1	NA	TRBJ1-3	once	TGCGCCAGCAGCCAGAGAGACCAGGGTCCGGGAAACACCATATATTTT	CASSQRDQGPGNTIYF
TRBV18	TRBD1	TRBJ2-2	NA	TGTGCCAGCTCACCAAAGGGACAGAAGAACACCGGGGAGCTGTTTTTT	CASSPKGQKNTGELFF
TRBV7-3	TRBD1	TRBJ1-1	NA	TGTGCCAGCAGCTTATTGGGACAGGTGAACACTGAAGCTTTCTTT	CASSLLGQVNTEAFF
TRBV11-2	NA	TRBJ1-1	NA	TGTGCCAGCAGCTTATTAGACAGGGAAGCTTTCTTT	CASSLLDREAFF
TRBV12-3/TRBV12-4	NA	TRBJ1-1	NA	TGTGCCAGCAGACCGCCAGAGAACACTGAAGCTTTCTTT	CASRPPENTEAFF
TRBV19	TRBD1	TRBJ1-2	NA	TGTGCCAGTAGTATGACAGGGTCGACTGGCTACACCTTC	CASSMTGSTGYTF
TRBV3-1/TRBV3-2	TRBD1	TRBJ2-7	NA	TGTGCCAGCAGCCATACCGGGACAGGCTCCTACGAGCAGTACTTC	CASSHTGTGSYEQYF
TRBV5-6	TRBD1	TRBJ2-7	NA	TGTGCCAGCATCCCAAGTCCGGGACAGGGGAAGTACGAGCAGTACTTC	CASIPSPGQGKYEQYF
TRBV9	NA	TRBJ2-3	NA	TGTGCCAGCAGCGCCAGTGTGGAGGTAGATACGCAGTATTTT	CASSASVEVDTQYF
TRBV7-9	NA	TRBJ2-7	NA	TGTGCCAGCAGCACCGCCCACTCTCGGGACGAGCAGTACTTC	CASSTAHSRDEQYF
TRBV3-1/TRBV3-2	TRBD2	TRBJ2-3	NA	TGTGCCAGCAGCCTTGGACTAGCAAAGACAGATACGCAGTATTTT	CASSLGLAKTDTQYF
TRBV10-3	NA	TRBJ2-1	NA	TGTGCCATCAGTGAGTCTCGGGGGAACTACAATGAGCAGTTCTTC	CAISESRGNYNEQFF
TRBV5-1	NA	TRBJ1-6	NA	TGCGCCAGCAGCCGCGGCACGTCCAATTCACCCCTCCACTTT	CASSRGTSNSPLHF
TRBV2	NA	TRBJ2-1	NA	TGTGCCAGCACATTACAGTACAATGAGCAGTTCTTC	CASTLQYNEQFF
TRBV19	TRBD1	TRBJ1-5	NA	TGTGCCAGTAGTATTGGACAGGGCAATCAGCCCCAGCATTTT	CASSIGQGNQPQHF
TRBV6-2/TRBV6-3	TRBD2	TRBJ2-5	NA	TGTGCCAGCAGTTATTCTGGTAGCGGGGGGCAGGGAGAGACCCAGTACTTC	CASSYSGSGGQGETQYF
TRBV6-5	NA	TRBJ1-1	NA	TGTGCCAGCAGTTACGAGTCTAAGAACACTGAAGCTTTCTTT	CASSYESKNTEAFF
TRBV15	TRBD1	TRBJ2-3	NA	TGTGCCACCAGCCCTGGCAGGGGGCTGGATACGCAGTATTTT	CATSPGRGLDTQYF
TRBV5-1	TRBD2	TRBJ2-1	NA	TGCGCCAGCAGCCCCGGGGCGGGACTAGCGGGGGGTAGCTCCTACAATGAGCAGTTCTTC	CASSPGAGLAGGSSYNEQFF
TRBV19	NA	TRBJ2-7	NA	TGTGCCAGTAGTGTAAGTCGAGCCGGGGGGCCTCGGGGGGAGCAGTACTTC	CASSVSRAGGPRGEQYF
TRBV28	NA	TRBJ1-2	NA	TGTGCCAGCAGATCGGGATCTAACTATGGCTACACCTTC	CASRSGSNYGYTF
TRBV3-1/TRBV3-2	NA	TRBJ1-6	NA	TGTGCCAGCAGCCAAGGAACAGATTATAATTCACCCCTCCACTTT	CASSQGTDYNSPLHF